One and the same sample provided the 13 T cell receptor beta chains below, sequenced in a study of cytomegalovirus exposure and HLA in healthy donors. The PCR ran on 60 Vbeta and 13 Jbeta primers. Measured with immunoSEQ multiplex PCR; TCRdb has only the in-frame clones, and not every one. The repertoire holds 180,000 or so clones, with roughly 75% as singletons. Sequencing was done on a sample of PBMCs. Every receptor here comes from a woman in her twenties or thirties in good health and CMV-seronegative.

The rearrangement joins TRBV5-4 to TRBJ2-3; possible D gene TRBD2, 7 bases. Per the germline V gene, CDR1 is SGHNT and CDR2 is YYREEE (reference sequence). The V gene lost 2 bases and the J gene lost 2 bases, with 18 bases spanning the gap. The CDR3 runs 17 residues. The CDR3 region is CASSLSGGGGPTDTQYF. The DNA for the CDR3 is TGTGCCAGCAGCTTATCCGGGGGCGGGGGCCCCACAGATACGCAGTATTTT.

The V gene is TRBV27, the J gene TRBJ2-7; a weak D match, TRBD1 (5 bases). CDR1 and CDR2 from the germline V gene are MNHEY and SMNVEV (reference sequence). The V end lost 0 bases, the J end lost 3 bases, and 15 bases lay between the germline ends. The CDR3 length is 16 residues. CDR3 loop: CASSLSSGPPFYEQYF. In DNA form, the CDR3 reads TGTGCCAGCAGTTTATCGTCAGGGCCTCCATTCTACGAGCAGTACTTC.

The sample holds a few counts of this clone. The rearrangement joins TRBV9 to TRBJ2-5; D gene uncertain. Looked up from germline, CDR1 is SGDLS and CDR2 is YYNGEE. V shed 2 bases and J shed 2 bases, with 7 bases lying between them. The CDR3 loop spans 13 amino acids. The CDR3 reads CASSVGFQETQYF. The CDR3 DNA reads TGTGCCAGCAGCGTCGGGTTTCAAGAGACCCAGTACTTC.

V and J are TRBV10-2 and TRBJ1-6; no firm D call. Per the germline V gene, CDR1 is WSHSY and CDR2 is SAAADI. This CDR3 is built from 14 residues. Trimming removed 8 bases from V and 9 bases from J, with 17 bases in between. The CDR3 bases are TGCGCCAGCGGTGGGCAGGCCATGGGTTCACCCCTCCACTTT. Encoded protein: CASGGQAMGSPLHF.

The rearrangement uses TRBV7-9 and TRBJ2-3; 8 nucleotides agree with TRBD2. The germline V gene has CDR1 SEHNR and CDR2 FQNEAQ (reference sequence). Trimming at V came to 4 bases and at J to 2 bases, leaving 5 bases not matched to a gene. There are 15 residues in the CDR3. This CDR3 is CASSSLSGVTDTQYF. Written as DNA, the CDR3 is TGTGCCAGCAGCTCTCTTAGCGGGGTCACAGATACGCAGTATTTT.

This chain connects TRBV2 to TRBJ2-5, with a weak D call TRBD1 (6 bases). Germline V lookup: CDR1 SNHLY, CDR2 FYNNEI. This CDR3 contains 15 residues. Trimming pared 4 bases from V and 2 bases from J, leaving 14 bases between. CDR3 amino acids: CASSVGRGRQETQYF. CDR3 DNA sequence: TGTGCCAGCAGTGTGGGCAGGGGTCGTCAAGAGACCCAGTACTTC.

The V and J genes are TRBV11-1 and TRBJ1-5, with D possibly TRBD1 on 5 matching bases. This CDR3 contains 14 residues. Trimming left V 2 bases short and J 1 base short, with 6 bases between. The germline V gene encodes CDR1 SGHAT and CDR2 FQDESV (reference sequence). Written as DNA, the CDR3 is TGTGCCAGCAGCTTATCAGGGAGCAATCAGCCCCAGCATTTT. Protein: CASSLSGSNQPQHF.

This clone appeared once. This chain uses TRBV5-8 with TRBJ2-3; maybe TRBD2 (6 bases). The ends were cut back, 5 bases at V and 3 bases at J, with 16 bases in the middle. The CDR3 is 15 amino acids. The germline V gene encodes CDR1 SGHTS and CDR2 YDEGEE. The CDR3 here is CASSFGQTRTDTQYF. The CDR3 region has the DNA TGTGCCAGCAGTTTCGGGCAGACTAGGACAGATACGCAGTATTTT.

The J gene is TRBJ1-1, the V gene TRBV30; D uncertain. Germline-derived CDR1 and CDR2 are GTSNPN and SVGIG (reference sequence). The CDR3 is made up of 13 amino acids. Trimming shortened V by 1 base and J by 4 bases, and 10 bases separated the two germline ends. CDR3 in DNA: TGTGCCTGGAGTGCAGGCGTGACCACTGAAGCTTTCTTT. Its protein product is CAWSAGVTTEAFF.

The V and J genes are TRBV4-1 and TRBJ1-1; possible D gene TRBD1, 6 bases. The CDR3 runs 18 residues. Trimming shortened V by 0 bases and J by 1 base, and 18 bases separated the two germline ends. The germline gives CDR1 MGHRA, CDR2 YSYEKL. The CDR3 DNA reads TGCGCCAGCAGCCAAGATCTTGGGACACTCGCAGGGAACACTGAAGCTTTCTTT. Residues: CASSQDLGTLAGNTEAFF.

The chain joins TRBV29-1 to TRBJ2-7; D is perhaps TRBD2 (6 bases). The germline V gene encodes CDR1 SQVTM and CDR2 ANQGSEA. V was shortened by 1 base and J by 11 bases, with 15 bases between the two germline ends. The CDR3 is 12 amino acids. The CDR3 loop is CSVEGGSGGEYF. As DNA, the CDR3 is TGCAGCGTTGAAGGGGGCTCCGGAGGGGAGTACTTC.

The rearrangement links TRBV5-1 to TRBJ2-2; 7 bases line up with TRBD1. Germline V CDR1 and CDR2: SGHRS, YFSETQ. The V segment lost 4 bases and the J segment 4 bases; nucleotides outside the gene matches: 4. The CDR3 is 14 amino acids. The DNA of the CDR3 is TGCGCCAGCAGCCCAGGACAGGCCACCGGGGAGCTGTTTTTT. Translating gives CASSPGQATGELFF.

The chain has TRBV7-2 and TRBJ2-1, with D possibly being TRBD2 (6 bases). Germline loops: CDR1 SGHTA, CDR2 FQGNSA. V dropped 4 bases and J dropped 9 bases, with 13 bases sitting between them. This CDR3 has 13 amino acids. CDR3 DNA: TGTGCCAGCAGCTGGAAGGAGGGAGGTGAGCAGTTCTTC. It is translated as CASSWKEGGEQFF.